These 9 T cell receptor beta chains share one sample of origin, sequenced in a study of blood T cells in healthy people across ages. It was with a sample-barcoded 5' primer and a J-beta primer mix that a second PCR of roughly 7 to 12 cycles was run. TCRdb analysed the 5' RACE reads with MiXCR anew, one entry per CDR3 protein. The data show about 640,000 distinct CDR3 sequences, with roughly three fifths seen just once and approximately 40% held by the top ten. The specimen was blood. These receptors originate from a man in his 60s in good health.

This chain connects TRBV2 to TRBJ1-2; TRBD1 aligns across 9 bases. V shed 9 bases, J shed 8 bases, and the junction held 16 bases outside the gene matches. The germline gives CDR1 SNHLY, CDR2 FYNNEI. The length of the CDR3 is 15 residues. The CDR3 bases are TGTGCCAGAGTTGCGATCCGGGACAGGGTTTGGGGCTACACCTTC. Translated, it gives CARVAIRDRVWGYTF.

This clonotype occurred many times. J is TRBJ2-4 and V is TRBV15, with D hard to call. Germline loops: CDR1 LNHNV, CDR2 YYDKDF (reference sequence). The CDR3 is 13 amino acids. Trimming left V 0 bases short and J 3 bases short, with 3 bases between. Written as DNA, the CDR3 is TGTGCCACCAGCAGAGAGGGCAAAAACATTCAGTACTTC. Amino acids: CATSREGKNIQYF.

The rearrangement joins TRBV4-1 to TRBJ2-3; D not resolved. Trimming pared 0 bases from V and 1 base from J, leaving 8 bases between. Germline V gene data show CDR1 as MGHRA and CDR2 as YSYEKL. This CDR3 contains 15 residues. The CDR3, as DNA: TGCGCCAGCAGCCAAGAATATGGCGGCACAGATACGCAGTATTTT. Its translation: CASSQEYGGTDTQYF.

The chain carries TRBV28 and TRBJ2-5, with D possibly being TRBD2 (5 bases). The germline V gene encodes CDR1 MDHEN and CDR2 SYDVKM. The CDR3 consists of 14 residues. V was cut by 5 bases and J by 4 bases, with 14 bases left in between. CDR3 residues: CASSRSGGLETQYF. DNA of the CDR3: TGTGCCAGCAGTCGATCCGGCGGGCTAGAGACCCAGTACTTC.

The CDR3 DNA follows: TGCAGTGCTGACGACGGGTGGTCGGGGAACTATGGCTACACCTTC. It specifies CSADDGWSGNYGYTF. This chain connects TRBV20-1 to TRBJ1-2; D is unclear. Trimming took off 5 bases at V and 2 bases at J, with 18 bases between the two ends. The CDR3 runs 15 residues. Looked up from germline, CDR1 is DFQATT and CDR2 is SNEGSKA (reference sequence).

The CDR3 nucleotides are TGTGCCAGCAGTACGGGACTAGCGGGGGGGGCCAACGTCCTGACTTTC. This encodes CASSTGLAGGANVLTF. V and J are TRBV12-3 or TRBV12-4 and TRBJ2-6; 13 bases match TRBD2. V trimming: 5 bases; J trimming: 4 bases; junction bases outside the gene matches: 2. The CDR3 extends over 16 amino acids.

DNA of the CDR3: TGTGCCAGCAGCTTTGGTCTAGCGGGGAGGAATGAGCAGTTCTTC. It encodes CASSFGLAGRNEQFF. This chain joins TRBV11-2 and TRBJ2-1, with TRBD2 matching 9 bases. CDR1 SGHAT and CDR2 FQNNGV come from the germline V gene. Germline trimming cut 3 bases from V and 7 bases from J; bases unmatched to any gene: 7. This CDR3 contains 15 residues.

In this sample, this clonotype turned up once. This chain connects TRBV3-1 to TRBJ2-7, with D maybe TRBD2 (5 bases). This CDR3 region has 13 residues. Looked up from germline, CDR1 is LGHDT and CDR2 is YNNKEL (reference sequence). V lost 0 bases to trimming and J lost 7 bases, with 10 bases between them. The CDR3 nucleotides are TGTGCCAGCAGCCAAGAGGCCCGGAGGGAGCAGTACTTC. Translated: CASSQEARREQYF.

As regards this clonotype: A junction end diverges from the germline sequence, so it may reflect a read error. DNA for the CDR3: TGTGCCAGCAGTTGCAGAGTGGCCGGAGATGCGCAGTATTTT. As protein: CASSCRVAGDAQYF. The chain links TRBV12-3 or TRBV12-4 to TRBJ2-3, with D uncertain. CDR3 size: 14 residues.